The clone carrying this TCR beta chain was seen repeatedly, ten times or more. Unique molecular identifiers featured in how the TCRbeta library was prepared. TCRdb itself ran the PCR reads through MiXCR, one entry per CDR3 protein. Here the sample spans 240,000 or so distinct CDR3 sequences, roughly 8% being singletons. Looked up from germline, CDR1 is SQVTM and CDR2 is ANQGSEA. The germline V and J ends were trimmed by 4 bases and 4 bases, with 5 bases remaining between them. The CDR3 is made up of 11 amino acids. This sample was taken from a study of T-cell reconstitution after alpha-beta-depleted transplantation in children.

The material was PBMCs, mostly from graft donor cells, obtained 180 days after TCRalphabeta/CD19-depleted stem cell transplant. The clonotype originates from a male patient younger than 18 who had a stem cell transplant for acute lymphoblastic leukemia, so the T cells may come from the graft donor. This chain joins TRBV29-1 and TRBJ2-1, with D perhaps TRBD1 or TRBD2 (5 bases each). CDR3 loop: CSVGGYNEQFF. The CDR3 DNA reads as TGCAGCGTTGGGGGGTACAATGAGCAGTTCTTC.